These 29 T cell receptor beta chains share one sample of origin, sequenced in a study of shared clonotypes between healthy human individuals. TCRdb keeps only in-frame clones here, not all; method: immunoSEQ multiplex PCR. The repertoire holds approximately 2.3 million clones, with approximately 93% as singletons. Sequenced sample: naive CD4+ T cells from PBMCs. Documented subset: CD45RA+ positively selected. Source of these receptors: a man in his late teens or twenties in good health. Some clones in this sample may be carry-over from other donors' samples.

This clone occurred a few times. CDR3 nucleotides: TGTGCCAGCAGCTTAGTTCCGGACAGGGGACAGATGAACACTGAAGCTTTCTTT. Translation gives CASSLVPDRGQMNTEAFF. The genes are TRBV7-9 and TRBJ1-1, with 9 nucleotides matching TRBD1. V was pared by 1 base and J by 0 bases, with 9 bases of the junction left unmatched. Germline V gives CDR1 SEHNR, CDR2 FQNEAQ (reference sequence). The CDR3 runs to 18 residues.

V usage is TRBV5-1 and J usage is TRBJ2-5, with D unclear. Germline CDR1 and CDR2: SGHRS and YFSETQ. V was clipped by 0 bases and J by 5 bases, with 8 bases between them. The CDR3 extends over 13 amino acids. The CDR3 sequence: CASSLADLETQYF. In DNA, the CDR3 is TGCGCCAGCAGCTTGGCGGACCTGGAGACCCAGTACTTC.

V usage is TRBV19 and J usage is TRBJ1-2; the D gene is possibly TRBD1 (6 bases). Germline V gene data show CDR1 as LNHDA and CDR2 as SQIVND (reference sequence). This CDR3 has 16 residues. Deletions cut 5 bases from V and 2 bases from J, with 18 bases between. For the CDR3, the DNA is TGTGCCAGTAGTGGACGACAGGAGGGGTTCAACTATGGCTACACCTTC. This sequence encodes CASSGRQEGFNYGYTF.

This clone was detected only once. The V and J genes are TRBV27 and TRBJ1-2, with 7 bases that match TRBD1. V lost 6 bases, J lost 0 bases, and 4 bases stayed unmatched. The length of the CDR3 is 14 residues. Germline CDR1 MNHEY, CDR2 SMNVEV (reference sequence). The CDR3: CASRRDSSNYGYTF. CDR3 nucleotides: TGTGCCAGCAGGCGGGACAGCTCTAACTATGGCTACACCTTC.

V and J are TRBV29-1 and TRBJ1-1, with D unclear. This CDR3 contains 12 residues. The germline V gene has CDR1 SQVTM and CDR2 ANQGSEA. Trimming shortened V by 7 bases and J by 5 bases, and 14 bases separated the two germline ends. CDR3 in amino acids: CSGTQDATEAFF. In DNA, the CDR3 is TGCAGCGGTACGCAGGATGCGACTGAAGCTTTCTTT.

In the case of this clone: Other DNA variants within this sample encode the same CDR3. The chain joins TRBV7-2 to TRBJ2-7, with TRBD2 identical over 10 bases. Germline CDR1 and CDR2: SGHTA and FQGNSA. The CDR3 totals 14 residues. V was clipped by 5 bases and J by 4 bases; unmatched bases: 5. CDR3 bases: TGTGCCAGCAGCCCAGGGACTAGCGTTTACGAGCAGTACTTC. Protein product: CASSPGTSVYEQYF.

The V call is TRBV5-6, the J call TRBJ1-1; the match to TRBD1 covers 7 bases. V shed 7 bases, J shed 4 bases, and the junction held 13 bases outside the gene matches. Germline V lookup: CDR1 SGHDT, CDR2 YYEEEE. This CDR3 is built from 15 residues. The DNA of the CDR3 is TGTGCCAGCTTAAAGGGGGCAGGGGCGGGCACTGAAGCTTTCTTT. It codes for CASLKGAGAGTEAFF.

V is TRBV5-5 and J is TRBJ2-1, with TRBD2 matching over 8 bases. Germline trimming cut 2 bases from V and 4 bases from J; bases unmatched to any gene: 14. CDR3 length equals 18 residues. Per the germline V gene, CDR1 is SGHKS and CDR2 is YYEKEE (reference sequence). CDR3 residues: CASSFTASGGPRYNEQFF. In nucleotides, the CDR3 is TGTGCCAGCAGCTTTACAGCGTCGGGAGGGCCCAGATACAATGAGCAGTTCTTC.

The rearrangement uses TRBV7-8 and TRBJ2-7, with D perhaps given as TRBD1 or TRBD2 (5 bases each). Trimming took off 3 bases at V and 2 bases at J, with 11 bases between the two ends. Germline loops: CDR1 SGHVS, CDR2 FQNEAQ. The CDR3 runs to 14 residues. CDR3 DNA: TGTGCCAGCAGCTTCGTGAGGGGAACCTACGAGCAGTACTTC. Amino acid sequence: CASSFVRGTYEQYF.

V and J are TRBV7-9 and TRBJ1-3, with a tentative D call TRBD1 (5 bases). The CDR3 has 16 residues. V lost 3 bases to trimming and J lost 0 bases, with 12 bases between them. Per the germline V gene, CDR1 is SEHNR and CDR2 is FQNEAQ (reference sequence). CDR3: CASSFGAPSSGNTIYF. The CDR3, as DNA: TGTGCCAGCAGCTTTGGGGCACCGAGCTCTGGAAACACCATATATTTT.

The chain uses TRBV28 and TRBJ2-1; D ambiguous. The CDR3 covers 15 residues. The germline V and J ends were trimmed by 5 bases and 8 bases, with 19 bases remaining between them. The germline CDR1 and CDR2 sequences are MDHEN and SYDVKM. The CDR3 DNA sequence: TGTGCCAGCAGTCCCCCCTCTGGGTTTTTGGATGAGCAGTTCTTC. Translated, it gives CASSPPSGFLDEQFF.

The chain carries TRBV28 and TRBJ1-2; D gene uncertain. Looked up from germline, CDR1 is MDHEN and CDR2 is SYDVKM. CDR3 length equals 11 residues. Trimming took 9 bases from V and 8 from J, leaving 13 bases between them. The CDR3 nucleotides are TGTGCCAGTCATAGCGGTCAGGGCTACACCTTC. This encodes CASHSGQGYTF.

The gene calls are TRBV7-9 and TRBJ2-5, with a weak D call TRBD2 (5 bases). V dropped 5 bases and J dropped 5 bases, with 18 bases sitting between them. From germline, CDR1 is SEHNR and CDR2 FQNEAQ (reference sequence). The CDR3 is 15 residues long. The CDR3 sequence: CASSPRGPRGETQYF. CDR3 bases: TGTGCCAGCAGCCCCCGAGGCCCCCGGGGTGAGACCCAGTACTTC.

The chain employs TRBV19 and TRBJ2-5; TRBD1 is a possible D gene (6 bases). This CDR3 has 14 residues. V was shortened by 4 bases and J by 0 bases, with 9 bases between the two germline ends. Germline V gene lookup returns CDR1 LNHDA and CDR2 SQIVND (reference sequence). The CDR3 protein is CASSTGQYQETQYF. CDR3 nucleotide sequence: TGTGCCAGTAGTACTGGACAGTACCAAGAGACCCAGTACTTC.

The genes are TRBV10-3 and TRBJ2-7, with TRBD1 matching over 7 bases. This CDR3 contains 13 residues. The V and J ends lost 4 bases and 4 bases, in that order; junction bases with no gene match: 4. The V gene's germline CDR1 is ENHRY and CDR2 SYGVKD. In DNA, the CDR3 is TGTGCCATCAGTGGAGGACAGGTGTACGAGCAGTACTTC. Translation: CAISGGQVYEQYF.

The rearrangement links TRBV5-4 to TRBJ1-4; TRBD1 matches at 12 bases. Per the germline V gene, CDR1 is SGHNT and CDR2 is YYREEE (reference sequence). This CDR3 has 16 amino acids. V lost 1 base, J lost 7 bases, and 5 bases stayed unmatched. CDR3 in amino acids: CASSLSGQGAAEKLFF. Here the CDR3 DNA reads TGTGCCAGCAGCTTGTCGGGACAGGGGGCGGCTGAAAAACTGTTTTTT.

This chain links TRBV10-3 with TRBJ2-7; D possibly corresponds to TRBD1 (6 bases). V shed 0 bases and J shed 3 bases, with 9 bases lying between them. The CDR3 is 14 amino acids. CDR1 ENHRY and CDR2 SYGVKD come from the germline V gene. This chain's CDR3 is CAISESTRGYEQYF. CDR3 bases: TGTGCCATCAGTGAGTCGACCAGGGGCTACGAGCAGTACTTC.

V and J are TRBV11-2 and TRBJ2-1; 8 bases map to TRBD2. From germline, CDR1 is SGHAT and CDR2 FQNNGV. Germline trimming cut 5 bases from V and 0 bases from J; bases unmatched to any gene: 12. The CDR3 covers 18 residues. The CDR3 reads CASSRTEIAGSSYNEQFF. DNA for the CDR3: TGTGCCAGCAGCCGAACCGAAATAGCGGGAAGCTCCTACAATGAGCAGTTCTTC.

This chain links TRBV7-2 with TRBJ1-2, with a tentative D call TRBD1 (6 bases). The CDR3 runs 15 residues. V lost 5 bases to trimming and J lost 4 bases, with 17 bases between them. In germline, CDR1 is SGHTA, CDR2 FQGNSA. The CDR3 DNA is TGTGCCAGCAGCCCCCGCGGGGGCGCGTTCTATGGCTACACCTTC. The encoded protein is CASSPRGGAFYGYTF.

On this clone itself: At the DNA level, this CDR3 is encoded by other sequences in the same sample as well. The V gene is TRBV7-9, the J gene TRBJ2-7, with D unresolved. CDR1 and CDR2 (germline): SEHNR, FQNEAQ (reference sequence). Trimming took off 1 base at V and 4 bases at J, with 5 bases between the two ends. CDR3 length: 12 amino acids. The CDR3 DNA reads as TGTGCCAGCAGCTTAGTGGGTTACGAGCAGTACTTC. The encoded protein is CASSLVGYEQYF.

This rearrangement joins TRBV12-5 to TRBJ1-5; no firm D call. V was cut by 7 bases and J by 0 bases, with 7 bases left in between. Germline lookup yields CDR1 LGHNT and CDR2 FRNRAP. CDR3 length: 13 amino acids. The CDR3 DNA sequence: TGTGCTAGTGCAATTAATAGCAATCAGCCCCAGCATTTT. Translation gives CASAINSNQPQHF.

This sequence joins TRBV10-3 and TRBJ2-1; 8 nucleotides match TRBD2. CDR3 size: 13 residues. V gave up 4 bases and J gave up 9 bases; unmatched junction bases: 5. Per the germline V gene, CDR1 is ENHRY and CDR2 is SYGVKD. This chain's CDR3 is CAISAGGVSEQFF. CDR3 DNA: TGTGCCATCAGTGCCGGGGGGGTTAGTGAGCAGTTCTTC.

The chain is built from TRBV6-1 and TRBJ2-7, with D possibly TRBD1 on 6 matching bases. Trimming cost V 7 bases and J 3 bases, with 16 bases left between them. The germline V gene encodes CDR1 MNHNS and CDR2 SASEGT. The CDR3 covers 14 residues. The CDR3 bases are TGTGCCAGCACTCCGACAGGCATAAACTACGAGCAGTACTTC. It is translated as CASTPTGINYEQYF.

The chain recombines TRBV5-1 with TRBJ2-7; 8 nucleotides align to TRBD1. Looked up from germline, CDR1 is SGHRS and CDR2 is YFSETQ. V gave up 6 bases and J gave up 4 bases; unmatched junction bases: 6. The CDR3 loop spans 13 amino acids. The CDR3 loop is CASIGTGQYEQYF. The CDR3 region has the DNA TGCGCCAGCATTGGGACAGGACAATACGAGCAGTACTTC.

This clone was seen once. Other DNA sequences within the sample encode an identical CDR3. The rearrangement links TRBV9 to TRBJ2-5; D is possibly TRBD2 (6 bases). This CDR3 comprises 15 residues. Trimming shortened V by 2 bases and J by 2 bases, and 13 bases separated the two germline ends. Germline CDR1 reads SGDLS; CDR2 reads YYNGEE. CDR3 sequence (DNA): TGTGCCAGCAGCGTGGTCGGTAGCGGACAAGAGACCCAGTACTTC. This sequence encodes CASSVVGSGQETQYF.

The V gene is TRBV7-3, the J gene TRBJ2-1, with a weak D call TRBD2 (6 bases). Germline V gene sequence: CDR1 SGHTA, CDR2 FQGTGA. V dropped 5 bases and J dropped 6 bases, with 17 bases sitting between them. The CDR3 is 15 amino acids. The CDR3 protein is CASSQRLAQINEQFF. The CDR3 nucleotides are TGTGCCAGCAGCCAAAGGCTAGCGCAAATCAATGAGCAGTTCTTC.

With respect to this clone: Other DNA sequences in this specimen translate into the identical CDR3. This chain links TRBV6-5 with TRBJ2-7; the D gene is possibly TRBD1 (6 bases). Germline assignment: CDR1 MNHEY and CDR2 SVGAGI. CDR3 length equals 15 residues. With 0 bases removed from V and 2 bases from J, the gap between germline ends came to 11 bases. CDR3 protein: CASSYSGRGPYEQYF. Written as DNA, the CDR3 is TGTGCCAGCAGTTACTCTGGCAGGGGACCCTACGAGCAGTACTTC.

The chain combines TRBV29-1 with TRBJ2-1; D is unclear. Germline CDR1 is SQVTM and CDR2 is ANQGSEA. CDR3 size: 15 residues. Trimming stripped 4 bases from V and 6 bases from J, with 19 bases between. CDR3 protein: CSVGYRSHVGNEQFF. The CDR3 DNA is TGCAGCGTTGGGTACAGATCTCACGTGGGCAATGAGCAGTTCTTC.

This chain connects TRBV20-1 to TRBJ1-1; no definite D call. The CDR3 has 11 residues. The V gene's germline CDR1 is DFQATT and CDR2 SNEGSKA (reference sequence). The V and J ends lost 5 bases and 2 bases respectively, with 6 bases between them. The CDR3 DNA is TGCAGTGCTTCCATTAACACTGAAGCTTTCTTT. It encodes CSASINTEAFF.